Listed below are T cell receptor beta chains from one sample, sequenced in a study of T cells in Graves' hyperthyroidism and ophthalmopathy. TCRdb re-called the multiplex PCR reads with MiXCR, one entry per CDR3 protein. This sample has about 640,000 distinct CDR3 sequences; around 21% occur once, and the top ten carry 30% to 40%. Sequencing input: blood. The source is a man aged 25-40 years with Graves' ophthalmopathy. Both conserved end residues are part of each CDR3. The D gene is left open where the match is weak. Not every row has a clone size; where given, it reads once, few, many or a size class.

many,TRBJ2-7,TRBV30,TRBD1,TGTGCCTGGAGCGTTGGGACAGCCTACGAGCAGTACTTC,CAWSVGTAYEQYF
many,TRBJ2-7,TRBV28,TRBD2,TGTGCCAGCAGTTCGGTCACTAGCGGGAGTAGCTACGAGCAGTACTTC,CASSSVTSGSSYEQYF
-,TRBJ2-5,TRBV18,TRBD2,TGTGCCAGCTCACCCTCAGGCCCGCGGCGGGAGGGGACCCAGTACTTC,CASSPSGPRREGTQYF
-,TRBJ2-4,TRBV12-3/TRBV12-4,-,TGTGCCAGCAGTTTATGGGTGAATGGAAGAGGAGACATTCAGTACTTC,CASSLWVNGRGDIQYF
few,TRBJ2-3,TRBV5-1,TRBD2,TGCGCCAGCTTTGTCGGTAGCGGGGTCAGCACAGATACGCAGTATTTT,CASFVGSGVSTDTQYF
-,TRBJ1-3,TRBV15,TRBD1,TGTGCCACCAGCAGAGAAGACAGGGGTTTCGGAAACACCATATATTTT,CATSREDRGFGNTIYF
few,TRBJ1-5,TRBV20-1,TRBD1,TGCAGTGCTAGAGATCCCTCGGACAGGGACAATCAGCCCCAGCATTTT,CSARDPSDRDNQPQHF
-,TRBJ2-1,TRBV12-3/TRBV12-4,TRBD2,TGTGCCAGCAGTTTAGCCCCGACTAGCGGGAGGCAGTTCTTC,CASSLAPTSGRQFF
-,TRBJ2-5,TRBV10-3,TRBD2,TGTGCCATCAGTGATCCCGGGACTAGCTCGGAGACCCAGTACTTC,CAISDPGTSSETQYF
-,TRBJ1-6,TRBV20-1,TRBD1,TGCAGTGCTAGAGAAGTGGGACAGGGCGCTTCACCCCTCCACTTT,CSAREVGQGASPLHF
many,TRBJ2-7,TRBV28,-,TGTGCCAGCAGTTTAATCGAGACTGGGTACGAGCAGTACTTC,CASSLIETGYEQYF
-,TRBJ1-6,TRBV4-3,-,TGCGCCAGCAGCCAAGAAAAGTCCTATAATTCACCCCTCCACTTT,CASSQEKSYNSPLHF
many,TRBJ1-2,TRBV27,-,TGTGCCAGCAGTCGAGTCGGAAACTATGGCTACACCTTC,CASSRVGNYGYTF
-,TRBJ1-4,TRBV11-2,-,TGTGCCAGCAGCTTTCAACAGGGTAGTGAAAAACTGTTTTTT,CASSFQQGSEKLFF
few,TRBJ2-1,TRBV5-1,-,TGCGCCAGCAGCTTCCGCTGGGGGGAAAGCAATGAGCAGTTCTTC,CASSFRWGESNEQFF
many,TRBJ2-3,TRBV7-3,-,TGTGCCAGCAGCTTAAGGTCACCCGGGGATACGCAGTATTTT,CASSLRSPGDTQYF
many,TRBJ2-7,TRBV7-8,-,TGTGCCAGCAGCTTACTGGCAGGATCATTCTACGAGCAGTACTTC,CASSLLAGSFYEQYF
few,TRBJ2-3,TRBV5-1,TRBD1,TGCGCCAGCAGCCTGGGGACAGGGGGCAGAGATACGCAGTATTTT,CASSLGTGGRDTQYF
-,TRBJ2-1,TRBV27,TRBD2,TGTGCCAGCAGCGTCAGCGGGAGGGTCGGCAATGAGCAGTTCTTC,CASSVSGRVGNEQFF
many,TRBJ1-2,TRBV30,-,TGTGCCTGGAGTGTATCAGGGTCCTATGGCTACACCTTC,CAWSVSGSYGYTF
-,TRBJ1-6,TRBV6-2/TRBV6-3,TRBD1,TGTGCCAGCAGGATCAAACGGGACAGCTCGCTCCTCCACTTT,CASRIKRDSSLLHF
-,TRBJ2-7,TRBV6-2/TRBV6-3,TRBD2,TGTGCCAGCAGTACGGGGACTAGCGGCAAGTGGGAGCAGTACTTC,CASSTGTSGKWEQYF